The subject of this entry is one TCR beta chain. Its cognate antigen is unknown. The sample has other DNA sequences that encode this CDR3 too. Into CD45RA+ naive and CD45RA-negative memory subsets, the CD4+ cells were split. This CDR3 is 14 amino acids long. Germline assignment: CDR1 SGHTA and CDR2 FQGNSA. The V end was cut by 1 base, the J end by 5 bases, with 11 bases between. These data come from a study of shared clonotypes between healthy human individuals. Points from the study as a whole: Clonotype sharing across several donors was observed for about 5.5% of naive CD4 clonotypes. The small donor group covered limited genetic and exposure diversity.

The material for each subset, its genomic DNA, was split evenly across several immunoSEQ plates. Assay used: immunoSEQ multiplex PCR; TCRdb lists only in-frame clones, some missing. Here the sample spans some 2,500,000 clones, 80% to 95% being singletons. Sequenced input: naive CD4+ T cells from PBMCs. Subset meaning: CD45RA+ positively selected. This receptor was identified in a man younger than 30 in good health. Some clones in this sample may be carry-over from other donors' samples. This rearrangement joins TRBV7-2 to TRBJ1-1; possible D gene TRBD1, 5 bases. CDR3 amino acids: CASSLVGARTEAFF. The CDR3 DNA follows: TGTGCCAGCAGCTTAGTTGGGGCGCGGACTGAAGCTTTCTTT.